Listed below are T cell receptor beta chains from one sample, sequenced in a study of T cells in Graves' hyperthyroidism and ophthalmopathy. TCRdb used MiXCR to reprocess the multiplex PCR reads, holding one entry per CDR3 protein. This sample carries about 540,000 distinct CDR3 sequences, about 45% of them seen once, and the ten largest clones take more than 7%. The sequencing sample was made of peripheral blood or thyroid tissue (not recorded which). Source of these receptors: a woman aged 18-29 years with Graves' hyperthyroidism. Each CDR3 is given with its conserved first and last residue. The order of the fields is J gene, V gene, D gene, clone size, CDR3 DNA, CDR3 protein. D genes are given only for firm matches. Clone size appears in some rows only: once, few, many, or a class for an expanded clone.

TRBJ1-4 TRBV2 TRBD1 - TGTGCCAGCAGTGGACAGGGGAACTGTTTTTTT CASSGQGNCFF
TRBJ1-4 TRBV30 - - TGTGCCTGGAATTTGGGATCAACTAATGAAAAACTGTTTTTT CAWNLGSTNEKLFF
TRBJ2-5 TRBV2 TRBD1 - TGTGCCACCCGGGACAGGGAGGAGACCCAGTACTTC CATRDREETQYF
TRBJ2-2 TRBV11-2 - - TGTGCCAGCAGCTATCGTCCGGGTGGGATCGGGGAGCTGTTTTTT CASSYRPGGIGELFF
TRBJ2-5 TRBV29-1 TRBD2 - TGCAGCGTTTCTTTAGCGGGAGGCGAGACCCAGTACTTC CSVSLAGGETQYF
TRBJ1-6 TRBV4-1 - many TGCGCCAGCAGCAGCAGATTGAGGGATGGCAATTCACCCCTCCACTTT CASSSRLRDGNSPLHF
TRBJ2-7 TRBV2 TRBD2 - TGTGCCAGCAGTGAAGGGGGCGGGAGAGCCTACGAGCAGTACTTC CASSEGGGRAYEQYF
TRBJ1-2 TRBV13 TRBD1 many TGTGCCAGCAGCCTGGACAGGGATTATGGCTACACCTTC CASSLDRDYGYTF
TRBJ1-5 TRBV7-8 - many TGTGCCAGCAGTTCCGGGACACTTCAGCCCCAGCATTTT CASSSGTLQPQHF
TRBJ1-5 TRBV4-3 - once TGCGCCAGCAGTTATTTGGGCCTCAAACAGCATTTT CASSYLGLKQHF
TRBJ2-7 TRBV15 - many TGTGCCACCAGCAGAGAACAGGGAGGATCCTACGAGCAGTACTTC CATSREQGGSYEQYF
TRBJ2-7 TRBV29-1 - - TGCAGCCAAGGTACAGGGACCTCCTACGAGCAGTACTTC CSQGTGTSYEQYF
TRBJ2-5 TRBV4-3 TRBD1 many TGCGCCAGCAGCCAAGATCCGAGGGACAGTCAAGAGACCCAGTACTTC CASSQDPRDSQETQYF
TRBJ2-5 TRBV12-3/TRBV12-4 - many TGTGCCAGCAGTTTTTCGGAGTACCAAGAGACCCAGTACTTC CASSFSEYQETQYF
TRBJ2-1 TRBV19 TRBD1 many TGTGCCAGTAAGACCCAGGGGGCTGGTTACAATGAGCAGTTCTTC CASKTQGAGYNEQFF
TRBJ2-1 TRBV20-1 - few TGCAGTGCTACAATACCTGGCTCCTACAATGAGCAGTTCTTC CSATIPGSYNEQFF